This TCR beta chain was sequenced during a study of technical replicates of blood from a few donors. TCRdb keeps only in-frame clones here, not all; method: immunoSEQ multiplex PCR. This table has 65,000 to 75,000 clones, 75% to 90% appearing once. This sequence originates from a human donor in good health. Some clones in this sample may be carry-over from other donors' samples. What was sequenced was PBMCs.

CDR3 residues: CASSMRGSGNQPQHF. DNA for the CDR3: TGTGCCAGTAGTATGCGGGGTAGCGGCAATCAGCCCCAGCATTTT. The V call is TRBV19, the J call TRBJ1-5, with D uncertain. The length of the CDR3 is 15 residues. Germline CDR1 reads LNHDA; CDR2 reads SQIVND (reference sequence). The V end was cut by 3 bases, the J end by 2 bases, with 11 bases between.